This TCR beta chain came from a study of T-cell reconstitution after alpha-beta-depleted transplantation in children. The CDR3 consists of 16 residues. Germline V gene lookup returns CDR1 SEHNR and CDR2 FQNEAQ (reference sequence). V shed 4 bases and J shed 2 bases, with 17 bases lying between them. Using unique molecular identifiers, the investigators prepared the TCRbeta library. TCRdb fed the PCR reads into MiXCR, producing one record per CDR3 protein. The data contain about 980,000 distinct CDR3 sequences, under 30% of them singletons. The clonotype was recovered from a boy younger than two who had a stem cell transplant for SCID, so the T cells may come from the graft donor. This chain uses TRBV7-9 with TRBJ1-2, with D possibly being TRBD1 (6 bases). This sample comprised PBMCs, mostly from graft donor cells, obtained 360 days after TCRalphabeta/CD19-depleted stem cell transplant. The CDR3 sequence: CASSSTAPTGNYGYTF. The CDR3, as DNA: TGTGCCAGCAGCTCGACCGCACCGACAGGAAACTATGGCTACACCTTC. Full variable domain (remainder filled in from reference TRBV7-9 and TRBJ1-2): DTGVSQNPRHKITKRGQNVTFRCDPISEHNRLYWYRQTLGQGPEFLTYFQNEAQLEKSRLLSDRFSAERPKGSFSTLEIQRTEQGDSAMYLCASSSTAPTGNYGYTFGSGTRLTVV.